This T cell receptor (beta chain) was sequenced for a study of blood T cell repertoires in COVID-19. Background on the study: COVID-19 samples, acute and convalescent, were from the United States, Italy and Spain. T cells, B-cell-depleted T cells, or PBMCs provided the cDNA or gDNA that served as material.

J gave up 7 bases and V 0 bases, and 9 bases lay outside the gene matches. Germline CDR1 and CDR2: SGHDT and YYEEEE. The CDR3 extends over 16 amino acids. Original data processing: Nucleated cell number was recorded as an estimate derived from reference gene primer amplification. TCRdb's table, derived via immunoSEQ multiplex PCR, lists solely in-frame clones and lacks some. V, J and clone size were drawn from that table, and D and trimming were deduced from the DNA. The data show fewer than 300,000 clones, approximately 77% seen once. The sequencing input was peripheral blood. This chain joins TRBV5-6 and TRBJ2-2, with 7 positions matching TRBD1. The sequence was obtained from a woman younger than 30 with acute or convalescent COVID-19. The chain's CDR3 is CASSLAGQVVIGELFF. The CDR3 DNA is TGTGCCAGCAGCTTGGCAGGACAGGTAGTGATCGGGGAGCTGTTTTTT.